One sample yielded the 27 T cell receptor beta chains listed below, sequenced in a study of T cell repertoires in cytomegalovirus infection. These TCRs are of unknown antigen specificity. TCRdb re-derived calls from the reads in MiXCR, one entry per CDR3 protein. Seen here are approximately 470,000 distinct CDR3 sequences, roughly 43% observed once, and the top ten hold around 45%. The source was cultured PBMCs, collected from culture after CMV antigen stimulation. Receptors were obtained from a human donor in good health (CMV status not recorded). Some clones in this sample may be carry-over from other donors' samples.

This clonotype was seen a few times. The CDR3 loop is CASSTPKVLPSYNTEAFF. The CDR3 DNA is TGTGCCAGCAGTACCCCGAAGGTCCTCCCTTCGTACAACACTGAAGCTTTCTTT. The V gene is TRBV12-3 or TRBV12-4, the J gene TRBJ1-1; no clear D. V gave up 5 bases and J gave up 2 bases, with 24 bases separating them. This CDR3 is built from 18 residues.

J is TRBJ1-1 and V is TRBV18, with a tentative D call TRBD1 (5 bases). The CDR3 is 13 residues long. Trimming left V 1 base short and J 4 bases short, with 7 bases between. Looked up from germline, CDR1 is KGHSH and CDR2 is LQKENI. In DNA, the CDR3 is TGTGCCAGCTCACCACTTGGGGCCACTGAAGCTTTCTTT. It encodes CASSPLGATEAFF.

This clonotype was observed a few times. The CDR3 nucleotides are TGCAGTGCCTGGGACTATGCCGGGGGGGAGCAGTACTTC. Protein product: CSAWDYAGGEQYF. V and J are TRBV20-1 and TRBJ2-7; TRBD2 agrees at 7 bases. The V gene's germline CDR1 is DFQATT and CDR2 SNEGSKA (reference sequence). V gave up 6 bases and J gave up 7 bases; unmatched junction bases: 12. This CDR3 region has 13 residues.

This sequence joins TRBV18 and TRBJ1-1; D remains ambiguous. V dropped 3 bases and J dropped 7 bases, with 12 bases sitting between them. This CDR3 is built from 13 residues. CDR1 KGHSH and CDR2 LQKENI come from the germline V gene. For the CDR3, the DNA is TGTGCCAGCTCACCCGCTCCGGTATATGAAGCTTTCTTT. Encoded protein: CASSPAPVYEAFF.

This chain connects TRBV11-2 to TRBJ2-3; D gene uncertain. Germline V CDR1 and CDR2: SGHAT, FQNNGV. CDR3 length equals 14 residues. V was clipped by 5 bases and J by 0 bases, with 9 bases between them. The CDR3 nucleotides read TGTGCCAGCAGCCAAAAGGCTAGCACAGATACGCAGTATTTT. Encoded protein: CASSQKASTDTQYF.

This clonotype has just a few counts. The DNA is omitted, as the CDR3 cannot be located on it reliably, and the CDR3 follows TCRdb's listing. This sequence joins TRBV6-8 and TRBJ1-1. The CDR3 length is 12 residues, termini included. The germline V gene encodes CDR1 MNHGY and CDR2 SAAAGT. The CDR3: CASSSSWTEAFF.

This clonotype appeared a few times. The chain is built from TRBV7-2 and TRBJ1-2; no clear D gene. Trimming took 7 bases from V and 8 from J, leaving 20 bases between them. The CDR3 spans 14 residues. Germline V lookup: CDR1 SGHTA, CDR2 FQGNSA. The CDR3, as DNA: TGTGCCAGCACCCTCCATCCGGGAGCGGAGGGCTACACCTTC. This codes for CASTLHPGAEGYTF.

This chain links TRBV19 with TRBJ1-6; possibly TRBD1 for D (5 bases). The V end was cut by 4 bases, the J end by 5 bases, with 24 bases between. Per the germline V gene, CDR1 is LNHDA and CDR2 is SQIVND (reference sequence). This CDR3 comprises 19 residues. The CDR3 sequence is CASSSSGTRDLLDNSPLHF. DNA for the CDR3: TGTGCCAGTAGTAGTTCCGGGACCCGCGATCTATTAGATAATTCACCCCTCCACTTT. Together with reference TRBV19 and TRBJ1-6, the CDR3 gives the full variable domain: DGGITQSPKYLFRKEGQNVTLSCEQNLNHDAMYWYRQDPGQGLRLIYYSQIVNDFQKGDIAEGYSVSREKKESFPLTVTSAQKNPTAFYLCASSSSGTRDLLDNSPLHFGNGTRLTVT.

This clonotype was seen more than once but under ten times. This rearrangement joins TRBV7-9 to TRBJ1-2; no clear D. This CDR3 comprises 12 residues. V lost 10 bases and J lost 0, with 9 bases in between. Germline V gives CDR1 SEHNR, CDR2 FQNEAQ (reference sequence). CDR3 in DNA: TGTGCCACCCAGACGGCTAACTATGGCTACACCTTC. Encoded protein: CATQTANYGYTF.

The chain joins TRBV29-1 to TRBJ2-1; 7 nucleotides align to TRBD1. Germline assignment: CDR1 SQVTM and CDR2 ANQGSEA. CDR3 length: 14 amino acids. The J segment lost 2 bases and the V segment lost 8 bases, leaving 9 bases of the junction unmatched. This CDR3 is CSHTPGQTYNEQFF. In nucleotides, the CDR3 is TGCAGCCACACCCCGGGACAGACCTACAATGAGCAGTTCTTC.

J is TRBJ2-1 and V is TRBV27; unclear D gene. CDR3 length: 13 residues. The V end lost 2 bases, the J end lost 8 bases, and 10 bases lay between the germline ends. CDR1 and CDR2 (germline): MNHEY, SMNVEV (reference sequence). The CDR3 coding sequence is TGTGCCAGCAGTTTAGGAAGTAGGGATGAGCAGTTCTTC. Translated: CASSLGSRDEQFF.

Many counts were recorded for this clonotype. The chain uses TRBV7-2 and TRBJ1-4, with 7 positions matching TRBD1. Germline loops: CDR1 SGHTA, CDR2 FQGNSA. Trimming cost V 5 bases and J 6 bases; bases outside gene matches: 6. This CDR3 is built from 14 residues. The CDR3 sequence: CASSKPGTDEKLFF. The DNA for the CDR3 is TGTGCCAGCAGCAAGCCTGGGACAGATGAAAAACTGTTTTTT.

The V gene is TRBV20-1, the J gene TRBJ1-2; no clear D. Germline CDR1 and CDR2: DFQATT and SNEGSKA (reference sequence). There are 13 residues in the CDR3. CDR3 in DNA: TGCAGCGGGGAGGGCAGTCCGAACTATGGCTACACCTTC. Protein product: CSGEGSPNYGYTF.

V is TRBV6-1 and J is TRBJ2-7, with TRBD2 identical over 8 bases. Germline CDR1 MNHNS, CDR2 SASEGT. V lost 0 bases, J lost 7 bases, and 8 bases stayed unmatched. The CDR3 runs to 15 residues. The CDR3 protein is CASSEAGGLAPEQYF. The CDR3 nucleotides are TGTGCCAGCAGTGAAGCTGGTGGACTAGCCCCAGAGCAGTACTTC.

The rearrangement links TRBV6-2 or TRBV6-3 to TRBJ2-1, with a tentative D call TRBD1 (5 bases). Trimming removed 6 bases from V and 3 bases from J, with 15 bases in between. The V gene's germline CDR1 is MNHEY and CDR2 SVGEGT. The CDR3 runs 15 residues. The CDR3 bases are TGTGCCAGCAGGGTTAGACAGACGGTCTACAATGAGCAGTTCTTC. This codes for CASRVRQTVYNEQFF.

The chain carries TRBV12-3 or TRBV12-4 and TRBJ2-1; perhaps TRBD2 as D (5 bases). The CDR3 spans 14 residues. The germline V and J ends were trimmed by 6 bases and 4 bases, with 13 bases remaining between them. DNA for the CDR3: TGTGCCAGCAGCCCTCGGAGGAGTTACAATGAGCAGTTCTTC. Translation gives CASSPRRSYNEQFF.

The chain links TRBV11-2 to TRBJ2-3; the match to TRBD1 covers 7 bases. The CDR3 loop spans 15 amino acids. V was clipped by 4 bases and J by 0 bases; unmatched bases: 4. CDR1 and CDR2 (germline): SGHAT, FQNNGV. The CDR3 DNA reads TGTGCCAGCAGCTCAGGGGGAAGGAGCACAGATACGCAGTATTTT. It yields the protein CASSSGGRSTDTQYF.

This clonotype was counted only a few times. The chain is built from TRBV6-5 and TRBJ2-5; D might be TRBD1 or TRBD2, each matching 5 bases. Germline V gene lookup returns CDR1 MNHEY and CDR2 SVGAGI. V was cut by 5 bases and J by 7 bases, with 8 bases left in between. The CDR3 is made up of 11 amino acids. The DNA for the CDR3 is TGTGCCAGCAGTCAGAGGGGGACCCAGTACTTC. It codes for CASSQRGTQYF.

In this sample, this clonotype turned up many times. The CDR3 spells CASSLMSYEQYF. CDR3 in DNA: TGTGCCAGCAGCTTAATGTCCTACGAGCAGTACTTC. V gene TRBV7-2 combines with J gene TRBJ2-7; no reliable D call. Trimming took off 2 bases at V and 1 base at J, with 3 bases between the two ends. CDR1 is SGHTA, CDR2 FQGNSA, per germline. This CDR3 region has 12 residues.

The chain has TRBV11-2 and TRBJ1-6; D is ambiguous. This CDR3 region has 15 residues. CDR1 is SGHAT, CDR2 FQNNGV, per germline. Between the trimmed V and J ends, which lost 3 bases and 0 bases, there was a span of 6 bases. The CDR3 bases are TGTGCCAGCAGCTTGACTAGCTCCTATAATTCACCCCTCCACTTT. Translating it yields CASSLTSSYNSPLHF.

V gene TRBV4-3 combines with J gene TRBJ2-2; tentative D call: TRBD2 (6 bases). The CDR3 sequence is 16 residues long. The V gene's germline CDR1 is LGHNA and CDR2 YSLEER. Trimming removed 0 bases from V and 4 bases from J, with 12 bases in between. The CDR3 sequence: CASSQELHGGTGELFF. The CDR3, as DNA: TGCGCCAGCAGCCAAGAATTACACGGGGGCACCGGGGAGCTGTTTTTT.

This chain's CDR3 is CASTRQKESYEQYF. For the CDR3, the DNA is TGTGCCAGCACTAGACAGAAAGAATCCTACGAGCAGTACTTC. The gene calls are TRBV7-2 and TRBJ2-7, with a weak D call TRBD1 (5 bases). Trimming took 7 bases from V and 1 from J, leaving 14 bases between them. CDR3 length equals 14 residues. Germline values: CDR1 SGHTA, CDR2 FQGNSA.

J is TRBJ2-3 and V is TRBV24-1; D gene unclear. The CDR3 sequence is 13 residues long. Per the germline V gene, CDR1 is KGHDR and CDR2 is SFDVKD. Trimming cost V 5 bases and J 0 bases, with 5 bases left between them. CDR3 region: CATSASSTDTQYF. CDR3 sequence (DNA): TGTGCCACCAGTGCCTCTAGCACAGATACGCAGTATTTT.

The rearrangement joins TRBV6-1 to TRBJ2-1; no clear D. The germline CDR1 and CDR2 sequences are MNHNS and SASEGT. Trimming removed 0 bases from V and 7 bases from J, with 4 bases in between. The CDR3 has 12 amino acids. Here the CDR3 DNA reads TGTGCCAGCAGTGAAGCATTGAATGAGCAGTTCTTC. It yields the protein CASSEALNEQFF.

V is TRBV4-3 and J is TRBJ2-5; TRBD1 matches at 7 bases. The CDR3 has 15 amino acids. V was clipped by 2 bases and J by 7 bases; unmatched bases: 10. Germline V CDR1 and CDR2: LGHNA, YSLEER. Here the CDR3 reads CASSQFARGLGTQYF. In nucleotides, the CDR3 is TGCGCCAGCAGCCAATTCGCTAGGGGGCTAGGGACCCAGTACTTC.

This sequence joins TRBV28 and TRBJ1-2; D is perhaps TRBD1 (5 bases). Per the germline V gene, CDR1 is MDHEN and CDR2 is SYDVKM. The CDR3 spans 13 residues. V was cut by 5 bases and J by 2 bases, with 9 bases left in between. DNA for the CDR3: TGTGCCAGCAGTGTGGACATCAACTATGGCTACACCTTC. Protein product: CASSVDINYGYTF.

J is TRBJ2-1 and V is TRBV5-5, with a weak D call TRBD2 (6 bases). The CDR3 length is 16 residues. The germline gives CDR1 SGHKS, CDR2 YYEKEE (reference sequence). With 0 bases removed from V and 6 bases from J, the gap between germline ends came to 16 bases. In DNA form, the CDR3 reads TGTGCCAGCAGCTTGGCAGGTGGTAGCGGAGGCAATGAGCAGTTCTTC. As protein: CASSLAGGSGGNEQFF.